This TCR beta chain originates from a study of OX40 agonist ivuxolimab in advanced cancers. At the level of the study: In this trial design, patients received ivuxolimab intravenously at 0.01 to 10 mg/kg every 2 weeks. Patients receiving dose escalation had hepatocellular carcinoma, melanoma, renal cell or head and neck cancer. Study-wide results and caveats: Nonresponders included some who also had low normalized T-cell clonal expansion.

This clone was detected only once. The antigen is not known. Profiled with immunoSEQ multiplex PCR; TCRdb holds only in-frame clones, not every one. In the table there are about 76,000 clones, around 86% of which are singletons. V dropped 5 bases and J dropped 0 bases, with 12 bases sitting between them. This CDR3 contains 15 residues. Germline-derived CDR1 and CDR2 are LNHDA and SQIVND (reference sequence). The gene calls are TRBV19 and TRBJ2-3, with no clear D. This sample comprised CD4+ or CD8+ T cells sorted from blood, obtained in a trial of the OX40 agonist ivuxolimab. This clonotype was sampled from an adult with an advanced solid tumor such as melanoma, head and neck, liver or kidney cancer. Here the CDR3 DNA reads TGTGCCAGTAGTCCCCGGAGCCTTAGCACAGATACGCAGTATTTT. Translation: CASSPRSLSTDTQYF.